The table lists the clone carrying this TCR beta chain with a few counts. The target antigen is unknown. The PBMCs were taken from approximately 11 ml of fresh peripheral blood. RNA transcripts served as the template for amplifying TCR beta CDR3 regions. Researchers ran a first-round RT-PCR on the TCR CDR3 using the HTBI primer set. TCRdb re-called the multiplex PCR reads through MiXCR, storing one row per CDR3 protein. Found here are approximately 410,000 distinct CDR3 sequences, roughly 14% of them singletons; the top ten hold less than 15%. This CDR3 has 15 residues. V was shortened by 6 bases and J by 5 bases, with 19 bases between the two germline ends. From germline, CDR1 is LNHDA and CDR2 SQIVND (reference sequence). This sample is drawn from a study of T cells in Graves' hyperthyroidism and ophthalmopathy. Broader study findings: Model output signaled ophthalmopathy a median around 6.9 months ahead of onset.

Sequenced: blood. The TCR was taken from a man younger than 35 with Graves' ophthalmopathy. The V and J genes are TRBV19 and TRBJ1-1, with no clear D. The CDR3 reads CASRMETRDFTEAFF. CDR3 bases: TGTGCCAGTAGAATGGAGACTAGAGATTTTACTGAAGCTTTCTTT.